This T cell receptor beta chain was found in a study of CD8 T cells in ankylosing spondylitis. Points from the study as a whole: Eight or nine highly homologous variants formed a TCR beta motif that appeared characteristic of ankylosing spondylitis blood. Disease-linked clones reportedly concentrated significantly in matched ankylosing spondylitis synovial fluid. As for the disease-linked clones, they showed a CD8+ phenotype and occurred at relatively low frequencies in peripheral blood.

This CDR3 has 19 amino acids. In germline, CDR1 is MGHRA, CDR2 YSYEKL. V dropped 0 bases and J dropped 6; count of bases not matched to a gene: 15. This clonotype was recorded a few times. What it binds is unknown. Quantitative molecular-barcoded 5'-RACE generated the TCR beta libraries. TCRdb itself ran the 5' RACE reads through MiXCR, one entry per CDR3 protein. The data show a few hundred thousand distinct CDR3 sequences, 15% to 20% seen once. The chain joins TRBV4-1 to TRBJ2-3; TRBD2 matches at 10 bases. The clonotype was recovered from a male donor with ankylosing spondylitis or in good health (not recorded which). Sequenced input: blood, either unsorted or a sorted T cell fraction (not recorded which). The CDR3 DNA reads as TGCGCCAGCAGCCAAGATCTGTTAGCGGGAGGCCCATCAGGTGATACGCAGTATTTT. It encodes CASSQDLLAGGPSGDTQYF.